A selection of T cell receptor beta chains follows, all from one sample in a study of blood T cells in healthy people across ages. One entry per CDR3 protein results from TCRdb running MiXCR on the 5' RACE reads. The sample consists of about 1,600,000 distinct CDR3 sequences, 42% of them appearing once. The sequenced sample was blood. The origin of the receptors is a young woman in good health. Each CDR3 is given with its conserved first and last residue. The D gene is left open where the match is weak. Expanded clones get a size class; other rows say once, few or many, or leave the size out.

D gene: TRBD1; clone size: few; V gene: TRBV28; J gene: TRBJ1-5; CDR3 protein: CAIHPRDRLSQPQHF; CDR3 DNA: TGTGCCATCCACCCCCGGGACAGGCTCTCTCAGCCCCAGCATTTT
D gene: TRBD2; clone size: NA; V gene: TRBV7-9; J gene: TRBJ2-3; CDR3 protein: CASIQTSGNGDTQYF; CDR3 DNA: TGTGCCAGCATTCAGACTAGCGGGAATGGAGATACGCAGTATTTT
D gene: TRBD1; clone size: NA; V gene: TRBV28; J gene: TRBJ2-3; CDR3 protein: CASRQGAGDTQYF; CDR3 DNA: TGTGCCAGCAGACAGGGGGCGGGAGATACGCAGTATTTT
D gene: TRBD2; clone size: few; V gene: TRBV4-2; J gene: TRBJ2-1; CDR3 protein: CASSQEISGIGYEQFF; CDR3 DNA: TGTGCCAGCAGCCAAGAAATTAGCGGGATTGGCTATGAGCAGTTCTTC
D gene: NA; clone size: few; V gene: TRBV10-3; J gene: TRBJ2-7; CDR3 protein: CAISEPSTGYEQYF; CDR3 DNA: TGTGCCATCAGTGAGCCGTCGACGGGGTACGAGCAGTACTTC
D gene: TRBD1; clone size: NA; V gene: TRBV5-1; J gene: TRBJ2-5; CDR3 protein: CASSLVGTGSETQYF; CDR3 DNA: TGCGCCAGCAGCTTGGTTGGGACAGGGTCAGAGACCCAGTACTTC
D gene: TRBD2; clone size: NA; V gene: TRBV12-3/TRBV12-4; J gene: TRBJ2-1; CDR3 protein: CASSFPGGVHNEEFF; CDR3 DNA: TGTGCCAGCAGTTTTCCGGGGGGGGTTCACAATGAGGAGTTCTTC
D gene: NA; clone size: once; V gene: TRBV4-1; J gene: TRBJ1-6; CDR3 protein: CASSQEGVVPPLHF; CDR3 DNA: TGCGCCAGCAGCCAAGAGGGGGTCGTGCCACCCCTCCACTTT
D gene: NA; clone size: NA; V gene: TRBV5-4; J gene: TRBJ1-4; CDR3 protein: CASSLALMLGDEKLFF; CDR3 DNA: TGTGCCAGCAGCTTGGCGCTGATGTTGGGGGATGAAAAACTGTTTTTT
D gene: NA; clone size: NA; V gene: TRBV6-2/TRBV6-3; J gene: TRBJ1-2; CDR3 protein: CASSSETRGRDGYTF; CDR3 DNA: TGTGCCAGCAGTTCCGAGACAAGGGGACGTGATGGCTACACCTTC
D gene: TRBD1; clone size: few; V gene: TRBV27; J gene: TRBJ2-3; CDR3 protein: CASSPQPDRVSPDTQYF; CDR3 DNA: TGTGCCAGCAGTCCTCAACCGGACAGGGTATCGCCAGATACGCAGTATTTT